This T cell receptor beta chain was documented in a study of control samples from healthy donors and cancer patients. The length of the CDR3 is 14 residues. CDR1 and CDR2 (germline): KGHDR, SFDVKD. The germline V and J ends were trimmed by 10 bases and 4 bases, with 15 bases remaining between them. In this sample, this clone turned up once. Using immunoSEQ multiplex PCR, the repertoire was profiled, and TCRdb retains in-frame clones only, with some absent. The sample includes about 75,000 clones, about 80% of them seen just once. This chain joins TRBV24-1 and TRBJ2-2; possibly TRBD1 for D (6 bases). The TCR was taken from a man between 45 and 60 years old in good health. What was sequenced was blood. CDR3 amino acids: CATSNRVLTGELFF. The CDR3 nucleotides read TGTGCCACGTCAAACAGGGTTCTCACCGGGGAGCTGTTTTTT.